These 25 T cell receptor beta chains were sequenced from one sample in a study of molecular identifiers for immune sequencing clone quantification (dated by TCRdb to the late 2010s). Library method: PCR. These reads were obtained on a NextSeq 500. TCRdb trimmed the raw reads at Q25, called clones with MiXCR and kept productive beta chains. One record per CDR3 amino acid sequence lists the most common genes and DNA. In this sample the table shows some 590,000 distinct CDR3 sequences, around 25% of which occur a single time. In total, the top ten clones hold 0.6% to 0.9% of the sample. The sample taken for sequencing was naive CD8+ T cells from blood, with Jurkat cell RNA spiked in. The intended sense of this specimen's cell subset or site label: FACS-sorted CD8+CD4-CCR7+CD45RA+ naive T cells. The source is a human donor in good health. Some libraries in this study had Jurkat cell RNA spiked in.

The rearrangement uses TRBV19 and TRBJ2-3; 8 nucleotides line up with TRBD2. V lost 4 bases, J lost 2 bases, and 8 bases stayed unmatched. The CDR3 covers 16 residues. Germline CDR1 reads LNHDA; CDR2 reads SQIVND (reference sequence). The CDR3: CASSTSGSGVTDTQYF. As DNA, the CDR3 is TGTGCCAGTAGTACCAGTGGTAGCGGGGTCACAGATACGCAGTATTTT.

The chain couples TRBV3-1 to TRBJ2-7; D gene ambiguous. CDR3 length equals 12 residues. Germline-derived CDR1 and CDR2 are LGHDT and YNNKEL (reference sequence). Between the trimmed V and J ends, which lost 6 bases and 7 bases, there was a span of 13 bases. The CDR3 spells CASSRPLGEQYF. The CDR3 nucleotides are TGTGCCAGCAGTAGACCTCTTGGGGAGCAGTACTTC.

On this clonotype itself: The conserved final phenylalanine or tryptophan is absent from the CDR3, which likely points to a read error. The genes are TRBV19 and TRBJ1-1; no clear D. V was clipped by 1 base and J by 1 base, with 4 bases between them. From germline, CDR1 is LNHDA and CDR2 SQIVND (reference sequence). The CDR3 is made up of 13 amino acids. The CDR3 spells CASSIGGNTEAFS. As DNA, the CDR3 is TGTGCCAGTAGTATAGGAGGGAACACTGAAGCTTTCTCT.

Concerning this clonotype itself: Since a much larger clone is just one base distant, this may be a read error. This chain joins TRBV29-1 and TRBJ2-5, with D possibly matching TRBD2 (5 bases). This CDR3 contains 10 residues. Trimming left V 5 bases short and J 7 bases short, with 8 bases between. Germline V gene lookup returns CDR1 SQVTM and CDR2 ANQGSEA. CDR3 in amino acids: CSVREGTQYF. The CDR3 coding sequence is TGCAGCGTTCGGGAAGGGACCCAGTACTTC.

The sample holds a few counts of this clonotype. The V and J genes are TRBV28 and TRBJ2-1; 7 bases align to TRBD2. The germline V gene has CDR1 MDHEN and CDR2 SYDVKM. This CDR3 is 16 amino acids long. V shed 5 bases, J shed 7 bases, and the junction held 14 bases outside the gene matches. CDR3 sequence: CASSAGDGPKINEQFF. In DNA, the CDR3 is TGTGCCAGCAGTGCGGGAGACGGGCCGAAGATAAATGAGCAGTTCTTC.

Worth noting for this clonotype: This may be a read error: a much more frequent sequence differs by one nucleotide. The gene calls are TRBV30 and TRBJ2-7; TRBD1 matches 7 bases. The CDR3 is 13 residues long. Germline lookup yields CDR1 GTSNPN and CDR2 SVGIG (reference sequence). The CDR3 bases are TGTGCCTGGAGCCCGGGACAGACTTACGTGCAGTACTTC. It is translated as CAWSPGQTYVQYF.

Regarding this clonotype: With a much larger clone just one base away, this may be a read error. This sequence joins TRBV5-3 and TRBJ2-3; TRBD2 matches 12 bases. TRBV5-3 is known as an ORF, though its function is uncertain. The CDR3 runs to 17 residues. Trimming removed 10 bases from V and 5 bases from J; junction bases left unmatched: 17. CDR3 protein: CAGSLWLAGGRRDTQYF. The DNA of the CDR3 is TGTGCCGGCAGCTTGTGGCTAGCGGGGGGGCGAAGAGATACGCAGTATTTT.

To note about this clonotype: This may come from a read error, since a much larger clone is one base off. This likely comes from a read error, as the CDR3 has no conserved phenylalanine or tryptophan at its end. The chain carries TRBV30 and TRBJ1-5, with a possible D match to TRBD1 (5 bases). The CDR3 loop spans 13 amino acids. Germline CDR1 reads GTSNPN; CDR2 reads SVGIG (reference sequence). Trimming removed 1 base at V and 4 bases at J, with 8 bases between. The CDR3 here is CAWSEEGNQPQHS. CDR3 DNA: TGTGCCTGGAGTGAAGAGGGGAATCAGCCCCAGCATTCT.

In regard to this clonotype: It may be a read error: a sequence one base away is much more abundant. This chain links TRBV13 with TRBJ1-1, with a tentative D call TRBD1 (6 bases). CDR3 length equals 14 residues. From germline, CDR1 is PRHDT and CDR2 FYEKMQ (reference sequence). The V end was cut by 5 bases, the J end by 3 bases, with 13 bases between. As DNA, the CDR3 is TGTGCCAGCAGCGCCTTTTACAGGGACACTGAAGCTTTCTTT. Its translation: CASSAFYRDTEAFF.

This chain uses TRBV25-1 with TRBJ1-4; no clear D. CDR3 length equals 15 residues. The germline CDR1 and CDR2 sequences are MGHDK and SYGVNS. Trimming removed 6 bases at V and 6 bases at J, with 17 bases between. CDR3 residues: CASSHLSGWDEKLFF. CDR3 bases: TGTGCCAGCAGCCACTTATCCGGTTGGGATGAAAAACTGTTTTTT.

In this sample, this clonotype turned up a few times. This chain connects TRBV4-3 to TRBJ2-7, with D unclear. Germline V gene sequence: CDR1 LGHNA, CDR2 YSLEER. Trimming left V 0 bases short and J 3 bases short, with 12 bases between. This CDR3 is 15 amino acids long. This CDR3 is CASSQDEGTFYEQYF. The CDR3 DNA follows: TGCGCCAGCAGCCAAGATGAAGGCACCTTCTACGAGCAGTACTTC.

The chain links TRBV27 to TRBJ1-1; possible D gene TRBD1, 6 bases. Trimming shortened V by 3 bases and J by 6 bases, and 11 bases separated the two germline ends. CDR1 is MNHEY, CDR2 SMNVEV, per germline (reference sequence). CDR3 length: 13 amino acids. CDR3 sequence: CASSLRGGAEAFF. The CDR3 bases are TGTGCCAGCAGTTTGAGGGGGGGAGCTGAAGCTTTCTTT.

On this clonotype: A much larger clone differs from this one at a single base, so this may be a read error. The chain uses TRBV7-2 and TRBJ1-4; tentative D call: TRBD1 (5 bases). CDR3 length: 14 residues. Germline V gene lookup returns CDR1 SGHTA and CDR2 FQGNSA. CDR3 loop: CASSSRGENEKLLF. CDR3 nucleotide sequence: TGTGCCAGCAGCTCGAGGGGAGAAAATGAAAAACTGCTTTTT.

This clonotype was observed at least ten times. The CDR3 reads CASSYWGLTLQETQYF. In DNA, the CDR3 is TGTGCCAGCAGTTACTGGGGACTAACCTTGCAAGAGACCCAGTACTTC. J is TRBJ2-5 and V is TRBV6-6, with 7 bases that match TRBD2. CDR3 length: 16 amino acids. Germline CDR1 reads MNHNY; CDR2 reads SVGAGI (reference sequence). The V segment lost 1 base and the J segment 2 bases; nucleotides outside the gene matches: 7.

This clonotype was detected ten times or more. The chain joins TRBV20-1 to TRBJ2-3; D perhaps matches TRBD2 (7 bases). The CDR3 consists of 16 residues. Germline assignment: CDR1 DFQATT and CDR2 SNEGSKA (reference sequence). Trimming shortened V by 0 bases and J by 2 bases, and 15 bases separated the two germline ends. The CDR3 region has the DNA TGCAGTGCTAGAGATAGTATGGCGGGGGCCACAGATACGCAGTATTTT. Protein sequence: CSARDSMAGATDTQYF.

This rearrangement joins TRBV11-2 to TRBJ2-5, with 8 bases matching TRBD2. The CDR3 runs 18 residues. Germline V gene sequence: CDR1 SGHAT, CDR2 FQNNGV. Unmatched junction bases numbered 14, after V lost 1 base and J lost 4 bases. Here the CDR3 DNA reads TGTGCCAGCAGCTTAGCTGGGACTAGTATGGGAGGTAGAGAGACCCAGTACTTC. Translated, it gives CASSLAGTSMGGRETQYF.

V is TRBV6-1 and J is TRBJ1-5; 7 nucleotides line up with TRBD1. V lost 6 bases and J lost 3; bases outside the gene matches: 11. The germline V gene has CDR1 MNHNS and CDR2 SASEGT. The CDR3 sequence is 16 residues long. The CDR3 loop reads CASSAGQDLYNQPQHF. In DNA, the CDR3 is TGTGCCAGCAGCGCCGGACAGGACTTATACAATCAGCCCCAGCATTTT.

Worth noting for this clonotype: A much larger clone is a single base away; this may be a read error. V gene TRBV24-1 combines with J gene TRBJ2-2, with D possibly matching TRBD2 (6 bases). The CDR3 runs 13 residues. CDR1 is KGHDR, CDR2 SFDVKD, per germline. The CDR3 sequence: CATSAGGAGELLF. CDR3 DNA sequence: TGTGCCACCAGTGCCGGAGGGGCCGGGGAGCTGCTTTTT.

This clonotype was recorded a few times. CDR3 residues: CASSLGTSFNEQFF. Here the CDR3 DNA reads TGTGCCAGCAGCTTGGGGACTAGCTTTAATGAGCAGTTCTTC. The V and J genes are TRBV5-6 and TRBJ2-1, with 8 bases aligning to TRBD2. CDR1 and CDR2 (germline): SGHDT, YYEEEE. The trim removed 0 bases at V and 7 bases at J, leaving 3 bases unmatched. This CDR3 contains 14 residues.

This clonotype showed up many times. The rearrangement uses TRBV20-1 and TRBJ2-4; D is uncertain. The CDR3 has 13 amino acids. The V end was cut by 6 bases, the J end by 2 bases, with 11 bases between. Germline V lookup: CDR1 DFQATT, CDR2 SNEGSKA (reference sequence). The CDR3 coding sequence is TGCAGTGCCACGATTTGGACCAAAAACATTCAGTACTTC. Translated, it gives CSATIWTKNIQYF.

This clonotype was counted between two and nine times. The V gene is TRBV7-9, the J gene TRBJ2-7, with 11 bases fitting TRBD1. V lost 5 bases and J lost 0; bases outside the gene matches: 6. In germline, CDR1 is SEHNR, CDR2 FQNEAQ (reference sequence). The CDR3 has 16 amino acids. CDR3 in DNA: TGTGCCAGCAGCACGGGACAGGGGGTCCTCTCCTACGAGCAGTACTTC. Residues: CASSTGQGVLSYEQYF.

The rearrangement uses TRBV4-1 and TRBJ1-1; TRBD1 aligns across 8 bases. This CDR3 has 15 amino acids. V gave up 4 bases and J gave up 1 base; unmatched junction bases: 5. Germline CDR1 is MGHRA and CDR2 is YSYEKL. In DNA, the CDR3 is TGCGCCAGCAGCCCCCCGGGACAGGCGAACACTGAAGCTTTCTTT. Amino acid sequence: CASSPPGQANTEAFF.

This clonotype has at least ten counts. This chain links TRBV28 with TRBJ2-3; D is uncertain. This CDR3 region has 15 residues. Trimming removed 6 bases from V and 1 base from J, with 14 bases in between. Germline V lookup: CDR1 MDHEN, CDR2 SYDVKM. The CDR3: CASSKIRGGTDTQYF. CDR3 DNA: TGTGCCAGCAGCAAAATTAGAGGTGGCACAGATACGCAGTATTTT.

In its sample, this clonotype was seen many times. The CDR3 loop is CASSEVYSNQPQHF. As DNA, the CDR3 is TGTGCCAGCAGTGAGGTATATAGCAATCAGCCCCAGCATTTT. This chain connects TRBV12-3 or TRBV12-4 to TRBJ1-5; D gene ambiguous. With 5 bases removed from V and 0 bases from J, the gap between germline ends came to 8 bases. This CDR3 comprises 14 residues.

This clonotype was recorded many times. The V call is TRBV4-3, the J call TRBJ2-1; 8 nucleotides line up with TRBD2. The CDR3 consists of 13 residues. The V and J ends lost 3 bases and 13 bases, in that order; junction bases with no gene match: 8. In germline, CDR1 is LGHNA, CDR2 YSLEER. The CDR3 coding sequence is TGCGCCAGCAGCCACGGCGCGGGGGGCCGTCAGTTCTTC. This gives the protein CASSHGAGGRQFF.